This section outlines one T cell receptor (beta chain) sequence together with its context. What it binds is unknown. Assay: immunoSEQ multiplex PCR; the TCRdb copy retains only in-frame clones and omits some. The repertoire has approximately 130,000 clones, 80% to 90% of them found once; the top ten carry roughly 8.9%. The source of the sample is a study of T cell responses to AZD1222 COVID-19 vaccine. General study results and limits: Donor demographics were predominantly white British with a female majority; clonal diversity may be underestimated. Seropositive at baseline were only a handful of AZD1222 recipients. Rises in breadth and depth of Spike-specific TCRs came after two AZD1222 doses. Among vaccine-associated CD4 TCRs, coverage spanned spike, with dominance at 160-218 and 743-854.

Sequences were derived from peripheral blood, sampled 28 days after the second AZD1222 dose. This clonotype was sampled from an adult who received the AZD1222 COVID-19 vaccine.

The CDR3 sequence is CASSARAGSNSPLHF. The CDR3 nucleotides read TGTGCCAGCAGCGCTCGGGCTGGCAGCAATTCACCCCTCCACTTT. The chain has TRBV7-9 and TRBJ1-6; D uncertain. CDR1 is SEHNR and CDR2 is FQNEAQ in the germline V gene (reference sequence). Trimming pared 5 bases from V and 7 bases from J, leaving 15 bases between. The CDR3 loop spans 15 amino acids.